This T cell receptor beta chain was observed in a study of cytomegalovirus exposure and HLA in healthy donors. PCR primers comprised 60 Vbeta and 13 Jbeta primers. Libraries were prepared by immunoSEQ multiplex PCR; TCRdb keeps only in-frame clonotypes and omits some of them. Here the sample spans some 130,000 clones, over 70% being singletons. This clone turned up a few times. This sequence originates from a man in his thirties or forties in good health and CMV-seronegative. The sequencing sample was made of PBMCs.

The DNA of the CDR3 is TGCGCCAGCAGCCTAGGACAGCGCCCGACCAAAGGAAACACCATATATTTT. Its translation is CASSLGQRPTKGNTIYF. This chain links TRBV5-1 with TRBJ1-3; the D gene is possibly TRBD1 (6 bases). The CDR3 contains 17 residues. The V and J ends lost 4 bases and 4 bases respectively, with 21 bases between them. CDR1 and CDR2 from the germline V gene are SGHRS and YFSETQ.